This is a list of T cell receptor beta chains from one sample in a study of shared clonotypes between healthy human individuals. Method: immunoSEQ multiplex PCR; TCRdb's copy keeps in-frame clones and lacks some. Seen here are under 600,000 clones, nearly 98% observed once, and the top ten hold 0.3%. Sequenced: naive CD8+ T cells sorted from blood. The receptors come from a young man in good health. The CDR3 runs from the conserved cysteine through the conserved F or W. The order of the fields is J gene, D gene, clone size, V gene, CDR3 protein, CDR3 DNA. The D gene is left open where the match is weak. Clone size is given for some rows only: seen once, a few or many times, or a class if the clone is expanded.

j_call: TRBJ1-3
d_call: NA
clone_size: NA
v_call: TRBV28
cdr3_aa: CASSLSLGSSGNTIYF
cdr3_nt: TGTGCCAGCAGTTTGTCTCTCGGTAGCTCTGGAAACACCATATATTTT

j_call: TRBJ2-7
d_call: TRBD2
clone_size: once
v_call: TRBV25-1
cdr3_aa: CASSDPGGAYEQYF
cdr3_nt: TGTGCCAGCAGTGATCCTGGGGGGGCCTACGAGCAGTACTTC

j_call: TRBJ2-7
d_call: NA
clone_size: NA
v_call: TRBV11-2
cdr3_aa: CASSLGTLAPYEQYF
cdr3_nt: TGTGCCAGCAGCTTAGGGACTCTCGCTCCCTACGAGCAGTACTTC

j_call: TRBJ1-4
d_call: NA
clone_size: NA
v_call: TRBV4-3
cdr3_aa: CASSQDGGTTGEKLFF
cdr3_nt: TGCGCCAGCAGCCAAGATGGAGGGACCACGGGTGAAAAACTGTTTTTT

j_call: TRBJ1-2
d_call: NA
clone_size: NA
v_call: TRBV21-1
cdr3_aa: CASNKMGQGSPFNYGYTF
cdr3_nt: TGTGCCAGCAACAAAATGGGACAGGGGTCCCCTTTTAACTATGGCTACACCTTC

j_call: TRBJ2-7
d_call: TRBD2
clone_size: NA
v_call: TRBV27
cdr3_aa: CASSQKAAGGPYEQYF
cdr3_nt: TGTGCCAGCAGTCAGAAGGCAGCGGGAGGGCCCTACGAGCAGTACTTC

j_call: TRBJ1-5
d_call: TRBD1
clone_size: NA
v_call: TRBV29-1
cdr3_aa: CSVETGQGNQPQHF
cdr3_nt: TGCAGCGTTGAAACGGGACAGGGTAATCAGCCCCAGCATTTT

j_call: TRBJ2-2
d_call: NA
clone_size: NA
v_call: TRBV5-1
cdr3_aa: CASSGNTGELFF
cdr3_nt: TGCGCCAGCAGCGGGAACACCGGGGAGCTGTTTTTT

j_call: TRBJ2-3
d_call: TRBD1
clone_size: NA
v_call: TRBV5-4
cdr3_aa: CASSLLQGAKESADTQYF
cdr3_nt: TGTGCCAGCAGCTTGTTGCAGGGGGCGAAGGAGTCAGCAGATACGCAGTATTTT

j_call: TRBJ2-5
d_call: NA
clone_size: NA
v_call: TRBV6-5
cdr3_aa: CASSYDRRETQYF
cdr3_nt: TGTGCCAGCAGTTACGACCGGCGGGAGACCCAGTACTTC

j_call: TRBJ1-5
d_call: TRBD1
clone_size: NA
v_call: TRBV4-1
cdr3_aa: CASSQGGQGSNQPQHF
cdr3_nt: TGCGCCAGCAGCCAAGGCGGACAGGGTAGCAATCAGCCCCAGCATTTT

j_call: TRBJ1-5
d_call: TRBD1
clone_size: NA
v_call: TRBV15
cdr3_aa: CATSMDRSANNQPQHF
cdr3_nt: TGTGCCACCAGCATGGACAGGTCCGCCAACAATCAGCCCCAGCATTTT

j_call: TRBJ2-3
d_call: NA
clone_size: few
v_call: TRBV13
cdr3_aa: CASSETPGRTEASTDTQYF
cdr3_nt: TGTGCCAGCAGCGAAACACCGGGACGTACGGAGGCTAGCACAGATACGCAGTATTTT

j_call: TRBJ2-3
d_call: NA
clone_size: NA
v_call: TRBV27
cdr3_aa: CASTRGGIGDTQYF
cdr3_nt: TGTGCCAGCACTAGGGGCGGGATCGGGGATACGCAGTATTTT

j_call: TRBJ2-5
d_call: NA
clone_size: NA
v_call: TRBV11-2
cdr3_aa: CASSSLRGQETQYF
cdr3_nt: TGTGCCAGCAGCTCTCTCAGGGGCCAAGAGACCCAGTACTTC

j_call: TRBJ1-4
d_call: TRBD1
clone_size: NA
v_call: TRBV5-5
cdr3_aa: CASSATGEGATNEKLFF
cdr3_nt: TGTGCCAGCAGCGCGACAGGGGAGGGTGCAACTAATGAAAAACTGTTTTTT

j_call: TRBJ2-1
d_call: NA
clone_size: NA
v_call: TRBV14
cdr3_aa: CASSPGYNEQFF
cdr3_nt: TGTGCCAGCAGCCCAGGCTACAATGAGCAGTTCTTC

j_call: TRBJ2-1
d_call: TRBD2
clone_size: NA
v_call: TRBV7-6
cdr3_aa: CASSAPTSGSYNEQFF
cdr3_nt: TGTGCCAGCAGCGCCCCGACTAGCGGGAGCTACAATGAGCAGTTCTTC

j_call: TRBJ2-5
d_call: NA
clone_size: NA
v_call: TRBV9
cdr3_aa: CASSAPRIGQLDETQYF
cdr3_nt: TGTGCCAGCAGCGCCCCCAGAATTGGACAGCTAGATGAGACCCAGTACTTC

j_call: TRBJ1-2
d_call: TRBD1
clone_size: NA
v_call: TRBV4-1
cdr3_aa: CASRTGGGGYTF
cdr3_nt: TGCGCCAGCAGGACAGGGGGTGGTGGCTACACCTTC

j_call: TRBJ1-1
d_call: TRBD1
clone_size: NA
v_call: TRBV6-5
cdr3_aa: CASSYSSGGVTEAFF
cdr3_nt: TGTGCCAGCAGTTACTCCTCAGGGGGCGTCACTGAAGCTTTCTTT

j_call: TRBJ1-4
d_call: NA
clone_size: NA
v_call: TRBV29-1
cdr3_aa: CSVKIRELLNEKLFF
cdr3_nt: TGCAGCGTTAAAATCAGGGAACTTCTCAATGAAAAACTGTTTTTT

j_call: TRBJ2-7
d_call: NA
clone_size: NA
v_call: TRBV2
cdr3_aa: CASIISAGWSYEQYF
cdr3_nt: TGTGCCAGCATCATATCGGCAGGTTGGTCCTACGAGCAGTACTTC

j_call: TRBJ2-5
d_call: NA
clone_size: NA
v_call: TRBV7-9
cdr3_aa: CASRAQQETQYF
cdr3_nt: TGTGCCAGCAGGGCACAACAAGAGACCCAGTACTTC

j_call: TRBJ2-1
d_call: TRBD2
clone_size: NA
v_call: TRBV19
cdr3_aa: CASSIGTSGLNNEQFF
cdr3_nt: TGTGCCAGTAGTATTGGGACTAGCGGTCTCAACAATGAGCAGTTCTTC

j_call: TRBJ2-2
d_call: NA
clone_size: once
v_call: TRBV6-1
cdr3_aa: CASSEWGTNTGELFF
cdr3_nt: TGTGCCAGCAGTGAATGGGGGACGAACACCGGGGAGCTGTTTTTT

j_call: TRBJ1-2
d_call: TRBD1
clone_size: NA
v_call: TRBV10-3
cdr3_aa: CAISDLGTDLLNYGYTF
cdr3_nt: TGTGCCATCAGTGATTTAGGGACAGACCTTCTTAACTATGGCTACACCTTC

j_call: TRBJ2-6
d_call: TRBD1
clone_size: once
v_call: TRBV7-9
cdr3_aa: CASRPTGTGGFGANVLTF
cdr3_nt: TGTGCCAGCCGCCCGACCGGGACAGGGGGCTTTGGGGCCAACGTCCTGACTTTC

j_call: TRBJ2-7
d_call: NA
clone_size: NA
v_call: TRBV9
cdr3_aa: CASSAGDIGSYEQYF
cdr3_nt: TGTGCCAGCAGCGCCGGGGACATAGGGTCCTACGAGCAGTACTTC

j_call: TRBJ2-3
d_call: NA
clone_size: NA
v_call: TRBV11-3
cdr3_aa: CASSLGDTQYF
cdr3_nt: TGTGCCAGCAGCTTGGGAGATACGCAGTATTTT

j_call: TRBJ2-1
d_call: TRBD2
clone_size: NA
v_call: TRBV27
cdr3_aa: CASSLLGAGGDNEQFF
cdr3_nt: TGTGCCAGCAGTTTACTAGGGGCGGGAGGAGATAATGAGCAGTTCTTC

j_call: TRBJ2-7
d_call: NA
clone_size: NA
v_call: TRBV2
cdr3_aa: CASSGPGGYEQYF
cdr3_nt: TGTGCCAGCAGTGGACCCGGGGGCTACGAGCAGTACTTC

j_call: TRBJ2-2
d_call: NA
clone_size: few
v_call: TRBV27
cdr3_aa: CASSQQGWELFF
cdr3_nt: TGTGCCAGCAGTCAGCAGGGATGGGAGCTGTTTTTT

j_call: TRBJ2-7
d_call: TRBD2
clone_size: once
v_call: TRBV27
cdr3_aa: CASSPSTSGSYEQYF
cdr3_nt: TGTGCCAGCAGTCCCTCGACTAGCGGGAGCTACGAGCAGTACTTC

j_call: TRBJ2-7
d_call: NA
clone_size: once
v_call: TRBV5-4
cdr3_aa: CASSPGGSREQYF
cdr3_nt: TGTGCCAGCAGCCCGGGCGGGTCTAGGGAGCAGTACTTC

j_call: TRBJ2-7
d_call: NA
clone_size: NA
v_call: TRBV23-1
cdr3_aa: CASSQFHRSSYEQYF
cdr3_nt: TGCGCCAGCAGTCAATTCCACAGGAGCTCCTACGAGCAGTACTTC

j_call: TRBJ2-1
d_call: TRBD2
clone_size: NA
v_call: TRBV9
cdr3_aa: CASTEHPMEGLGSYNEQFF
cdr3_nt: TGTGCCAGCACCGAGCACCCTATGGAGGGACTAGGTTCCTACAATGAGCAGTTCTTC

j_call: TRBJ2-1
d_call: NA
clone_size: NA
v_call: TRBV25-1
cdr3_aa: CASSARLEQFF
cdr3_nt: TGTGCCAGCAGTGCACGCCTTGAGCAGTTCTTC

j_call: TRBJ2-2
d_call: TRBD1
clone_size: NA
v_call: TRBV18
cdr3_aa: CASSPRSTGWNTGELFF
cdr3_nt: TGTGCCAGCTCACCAAGATCGACAGGGTGGAATACCGGGGAGCTGTTTTTT

j_call: TRBJ2-7
d_call: TRBD2
clone_size: NA
v_call: TRBV15
cdr3_aa: CATSRLAVPGDEQYF
cdr3_nt: TGTGCCACCAGCAGACTAGCGGTTCCTGGGGACGAGCAGTACTTC

j_call: TRBJ1-1
d_call: NA
clone_size: NA
v_call: TRBV10-1
cdr3_aa: CASSESPSTEAFF
cdr3_nt: TGCGCCAGCAGTGAGTCGCCGTCCACTGAAGCTTTCTTT

j_call: TRBJ2-7
d_call: NA
clone_size: NA
v_call: TRBV5-4
cdr3_aa: CASSFGAYEQYF
cdr3_nt: TGTGCCAGCAGCTTCGGGGCCTACGAGCAGTACTTC

j_call: TRBJ2-7
d_call: NA
clone_size: once
v_call: TRBV27
cdr3_aa: CASSPQSGLPSYEQYF
cdr3_nt: TGTGCCAGCAGCCCCCAGTCAGGACTACCTTCCTACGAGCAGTACTTC

j_call: TRBJ2-2
d_call: NA
clone_size: NA
v_call: TRBV25-1
cdr3_aa: CASRLSEGLLFF
cdr3_nt: TGTGCCAGCAGGCTATCGGAGGGGTTGCTGTTTTTT

j_call: TRBJ1-1
d_call: TRBD1
clone_size: NA
v_call: TRBV2
cdr3_aa: CASSDPSGGGAFDSTEAFF
cdr3_nt: TGTGCCAGCAGCGACCCTTCGGGAGGGGGCGCTTTTGACTCGACTGAAGCTTTCTTT

j_call: TRBJ1-1
d_call: TRBD1
clone_size: NA
v_call: TRBV18
cdr3_aa: CASSPGTGDEAFF
cdr3_nt: TGTGCCAGCTCACCCGGGACAGGAGATGAAGCTTTCTTT

j_call: TRBJ1-1
d_call: TRBD1
clone_size: NA
v_call: TRBV27
cdr3_aa: CASGGTGGTEAFF
cdr3_nt: TGTGCCAGCGGAGGGACAGGGGGCACTGAAGCTTTCTTT

j_call: TRBJ1-1
d_call: TRBD1
clone_size: once
v_call: TRBV15
cdr3_aa: CATSRQGEDTEAFF
cdr3_nt: TGTGCCACCAGCAGGCAGGGGGAGGACACTGAAGCTTTCTTT

j_call: TRBJ2-7
d_call: TRBD2
clone_size: NA
v_call: TRBV4-2
cdr3_aa: CASSHAGLGAYEQYF
cdr3_nt: TGTGCCAGCAGCCACGCAGGACTAGGAGCCTACGAGCAGTACTTC

j_call: TRBJ2-1
d_call: NA
clone_size: NA
v_call: TRBV4-1
cdr3_aa: CASSQGPQDKPPNEQFF
cdr3_nt: TGCGCCAGCAGCCAAGGTCCCCAGGACAAACCCCCCAATGAGCAGTTCTTC

j_call: TRBJ2-1
d_call: NA
clone_size: NA
v_call: TRBV9
cdr3_aa: CASSVDQESALTQFF
cdr3_nt: TGTGCCAGCAGCGTAGACCAGGAAAGCGCTCTCACCCAGTTCTTC